The rows below give T cell receptor beta chains drawn from one sample of a study of vaccination effects on CD4 cells after COVID-19. Some clones are missing from TCRdb's copy, which holds only in-frame ones; the method was immunoSEQ multiplex PCR. The sample carries some 40,000 clones, around four fifths recorded once. Antigen specificity for these receptors is unknown. Here the sequenced sample was CD4+ T cells from PBMCs cultured with HCoV-NL63 spike peptides, taken after COVID-19 vaccination. Receptors originate from a human donor who received a COVID-19 vaccine. Some clones in this sample may be carry-over from other donors' samples. Each CDR3 is given with its conserved first and last residue. Each record gives: V gene, J gene, clone size, CDR3 length, D gene, CDR3 DNA, CDR3 protein. A D gene is named only where the DNA matches it firmly. Clone size is not always given. Where it is, it says once, few, many or a class for expanded clones.

TRBV19	TRBJ1-6	NA	13	NA	TGTGCCAGTAGTACAACAGGGTTCCTACCCCTCCACTTT	CASSTTGFLPLHF
TRBV5-4	TRBJ2-2	NA	16	TRBD2	TGTGCCAGCAGCTCTGCCCCTAGCGGGTCCACCGGGGAGCTGTTTTTT	CASSSAPSGSTGELFF
TRBV24-1	TRBJ2-2	NA	13	NA	TGTGCCACCGAAGGAAGGAACACCGGGGAGCTGTTTTTT	CATEGRNTGELFF
TRBV19	TRBJ2-3	NA	17	TRBD2	TGTGCCAGTAGTTATGAAATAGCGGGGGGATACACAGATACGCAGTATTTT	CASSYEIAGGYTDTQYF
TRBV6-2/TRBV6-3	TRBJ2-4	NA	15	TRBD1	TGTGCCAGCAGTGGTGCAGGGGGCGAGGTAAACATTCAGTACTTC	CASSGAGGEVNIQYF
TRBV2	TRBJ2-1	NA	13	NA	TGTGCCAGCAGTGATGGGGGCGGGGATGAGCAGTTCTTC	CASSDGGGDEQFF
TRBV24-1	TRBJ2-1	NA	17	TRBD2	TGTGCCACCAGTGATCCAATGACTAGCGGGGGTTTGAATGAGCAGTTCTTC	CATSDPMTSGGLNEQFF
TRBV19	TRBJ1-2	NA	13	NA	TGTGCCAGTAGTATAGGGGGGGCCGGCGGCTACACCTTC	CASSIGGAGGYTF
TRBV2	TRBJ2-3	NA	14	NA	TGTGCCACAACGGGTTTCCCAGTCACAAATACGCAGTATTTT	CATTGFPVTNTQYF
TRBV5-1	TRBJ1-1	few	15	NA	TGCGCCAGCAGCTTGGATGTGGGTGGGAACACTGAAGCTTTCTTT	CASSLDVGGNTEAFF
TRBV19	TRBJ1-5	few	16	NA	TGTGCCAGTAGTAGACGGACCGACTCGAGGGATCAGCCCCAGCATTTT	CASSRRTDSRDQPQHF
TRBV5-1	TRBJ2-3	NA	15	TRBD1	TGCGCCAGCAGCGACGACAGGGGGGCTGCAGATACGCAGTATTTT	CASSDDRGAADTQYF
TRBV28	TRBJ1-5	NA	16	TRBD1	TGTGCCAGCCGGGACAGGGGCGGCCGGGACAATCAGCCCCAGCATTTT	CASRDRGGRDNQPQHF
TRBV6-6	TRBJ2-3	once	15	NA	TGTGCCAGCAATGAACAATTGGTTAGCACAGATACGCAGTATTTT	CASNEQLVSTDTQYF
TRBV6-5	TRBJ1-3	NA	15	NA	TGTGCCAGCAGTTACTCGGGCAGCTCTGGAAACACCATATATTTT	CASSYSGSSGNTIYF
TRBV6-6	TRBJ1-3	few	15	NA	TGTGCCAGCAGTCCTGACAGGAGGTCTGGAAACACCATATATTTT	CASSPDRRSGNTIYF
TRBV30	TRBJ2-1	NA	14	TRBD1	TGTGCCTGGAGAGGACAGGGGGCCGGCAATGAGCAGTTCTTC	CAWRGQGAGNEQFF
TRBV7-2	TRBJ2-2	NA	17	TRBD2	TGTGCCAGCAGCTTACTGGGGACTAGCAGAATCACCGGGGAGCTGTTTTTT	CASSLLGTSRITGELFF
TRBV7-3	TRBJ2-5	NA	18	TRBD2	TGTGCCAGCAGCACGGGACTAGCGGGGGCTAGGTACCAAGAGACCCAGTACTTC	CASSTGLAGARYQETQYF
TRBV3-1/TRBV3-2	TRBJ1-5	NA	14	NA	TGTGCCAGCAGCCAGGGATATAGCAATCAGCCCCAGCATTTT	CASSQGYSNQPQHF
TRBV5-1	TRBJ2-5	NA	14	TRBD1	TGCGCCAGCAGCTTGGGCGACAGGGCAGAGACCCAGTACTTC	CASSLGDRAETQYF
TRBV9	TRBJ2-6	NA	20	NA	TGTGCCAGCAGCGCCTTAGATCGGGGTCGAGGGTTCGCTGGGGCCAACGTCCTGACTTTC	CASSALDRGRGFAGANVLTF
TRBV11-2	TRBJ1-4	NA	12	NA	TGTGCCAGCAGCTTAGTAAAAGAAAAACTGTTTTTT	CASSLVKEKLFF
TRBV2	TRBJ1-2	NA	12	NA	TGTGCCAGCAGCGCCTTTAACTATGGCTACACCTTC	CASSAFNYGYTF
TRBV5-1	TRBJ2-5	few	14	TRBD2	TGCGCCAGCAGCTCGGGACTAGCGGGCGAGACCCAGTACTTC	CASSSGLAGETQYF
TRBV18	TRBJ1-2	NA	13	NA	TGTGCCAGCTCACTAAACAGGGAGAGAGGCTACACCTTC	CASSLNRERGYTF
TRBV7-3	TRBJ2-7	NA	15	TRBD1	TGTGCCAGCAGCCCCACGGGACAGGGGTACCACGAGCAGTACTTC	CASSPTGQGYHEQYF
TRBV5-1	TRBJ1-1	NA	14	TRBD1	TGCGCCAGCAGCTTCGACAGGGAGGGAACTGAAGCTTTCTTT	CASSFDREGTEAFF
TRBV28	TRBJ2-2	NA	14	NA	TGTGCCAGCAGTTTCGGTGCGAACACCGGGGAGCTGTTTTTT	CASSFGANTGELFF
TRBV2	TRBJ1-2	NA	15	NA	TGTGCCAGCAGTAGGGACCTCTTCCCCCTCTATGGCTACACCTTC	CASSRDLFPLYGYTF
TRBV7-8	TRBJ2-3	NA	14	NA	TGTGCCAGCAGCTTCGGTGCGGCTAGAGATACGCAGTATTTT	CASSFGAARDTQYF
TRBV3-1/TRBV3-2	TRBJ1-2	NA	13	NA	TGTGCCAGCAGCCAAGATGGGGGAGGAGGCTACACCTTC	CASSQDGGGGYTF
TRBV18	TRBJ2-6	NA	14	NA	TGTGCCAGCCGGGCGGACACCTGGGCCAACGTCCTGACTTTC	CASRADTWANVLTF
TRBV18	TRBJ2-3	NA	15	NA	TGTGCCAGCTCACCCGGGCCTGTCGGCACAGATACGCAGTATTTT	CASSPGPVGTDTQYF
TRBV12-5	TRBJ2-2	NA	17	NA	TGTGCTAGTGGTGTCCCCCCGGGACGGCTGAACACCGGGGAGCTGTTTTTT	CASGVPPGRLNTGELFF
TRBV18	TRBJ1-5	NA	14	NA	TGTGCCAGCTCACAACAAGCGGGTAATCAGCCCCAGCATTTT	CASSQQAGNQPQHF
TRBV24-1	TRBJ1-2	few	14	NA	TGTGCCACCAGTGACGAGACAGACCCCTATGGCTACACCTTC	CATSDETDPYGYTF
TRBV7-3	TRBJ2-3	NA	14	NA	TGTGCCAGCAGCTTCCGTGCTGGGGACGATACGCAGTATTTT	CASSFRAGDDTQYF
TRBV5-1	TRBJ1-4	once	18	TRBD1	TGCGCCAGCAGCCTACGCCGACAGGGGAGTTCGACTAATGAAAAACTGTTTTTT	CASSLRRQGSSTNEKLFF
TRBV28	TRBJ1-1	once	15	NA	TGTGCCAGCAGTCAACCATCATCAGGGTTAGCTGAAGCTTTCTTT	CASSQPSSGLAEAFF
TRBV19	TRBJ1-2	NA	13	NA	TGTGCCAGCCGAAGCGGGACACTCTATGGCTACACCTTC	CASRSGTLYGYTF
TRBV9	TRBJ2-2	NA	18	TRBD2	TGTGCCAGCAGCGTAGGGCTAGCGGGGGGTACGAACACCGGGGAGCTGTTTTTT	CASSVGLAGGTNTGELFF
TRBV6-5	TRBJ1-6	NA	15	NA	TGTGCCAGCAGTTATACGGGGAGTCCTAATTCACCCCTCCACTTT	CASSYTGSPNSPLHF
TRBV6-1	TRBJ1-5	NA	13	NA	TGTGCCAGCAGTGAAGACGCCCTTAAACCCCAGCATTTT	CASSEDALKPQHF
TRBV4-3	TRBJ2-1	NA	18	TRBD2	TGCGCCAGCAGCCAAGAGGGGGGGCCTAGCGGGGGGTATAATGAGCAGTTCTTC	CASSQEGGPSGGYNEQFF
TRBV4-2	TRBJ2-1	NA	15	TRBD2	TGTGCCAGCAGCCAAGTCGGCGGGGGGTACAATGAGCAGTTCTTC	CASSQVGGGYNEQFF
TRBV30	TRBJ1-3	NA	11	NA	TGTGCCTGGAGTGTACAAGACACCATATATTTT	CAWSVQDTIYF
TRBV5-5	TRBJ2-5	NA	14	NA	TGTGCCAGCAGCTCTCTAGCAGGTGTGGAGACCCAGTACTTC	CASSSLAGVETQYF
TRBV4-3	TRBJ2-4	once	17	TRBD1	TGCGCCAGCAGCCAAGATTGGGCAGGGGGTGTCAAAAACATTCAGTACTTC	CASSQDWAGGVKNIQYF
TRBV15	TRBJ1-2	NA	13	NA	TGTGCCACCAGCAGAGAGTCACCGTCCGGCTACACCTTC	CATSRESPSGYTF
TRBV13	TRBJ2-2	NA	16	NA	TGTGCCAGCAGCCCTCTCGGGTCAGGGACGACCGGGGAGCTGTTTTTT	CASSPLGSGTTGELFF